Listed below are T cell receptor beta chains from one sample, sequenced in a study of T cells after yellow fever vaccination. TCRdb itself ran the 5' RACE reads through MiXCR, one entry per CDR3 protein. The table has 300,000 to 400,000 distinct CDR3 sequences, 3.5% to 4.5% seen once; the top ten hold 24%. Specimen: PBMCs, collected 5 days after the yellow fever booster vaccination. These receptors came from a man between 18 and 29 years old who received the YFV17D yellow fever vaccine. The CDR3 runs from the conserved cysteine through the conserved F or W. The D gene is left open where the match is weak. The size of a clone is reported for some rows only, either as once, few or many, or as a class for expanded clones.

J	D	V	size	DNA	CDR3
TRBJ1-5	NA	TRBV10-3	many	TGTCCAGCATCCGCTAGGAGGAGGCCTCGAAGCAATCAGCCCCAGCATTTT	CPASARRRPRSNQPQHF
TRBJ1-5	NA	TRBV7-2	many	TGTGCCAGCAGCTTAGTAGGGGATAGCAATCAGCCCCAGCATTTT	CASSLVGDSNQPQHF
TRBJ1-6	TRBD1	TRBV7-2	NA	TGTGCCAGCAAACCGGGACAGGGGACTTCACCCCTCCACTTT	CASKPGQGTSPLHF
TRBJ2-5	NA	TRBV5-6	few	TGTGCCAGCAGTCCAACCCCGGACAGAGTCCAAGAGACCCAGTACTTC	CASSPTPDRVQETQYF
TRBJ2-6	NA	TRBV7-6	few	TGTGCCAGCAGCACCCCTTACGGGGGAGCTGGGGCCAACGTCCTGACTTTC	CASSTPYGGAGANVLTF
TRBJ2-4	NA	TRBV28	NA	TGTGCCAGCCTACCCAAAAATCTAGCCAAAAACATTCAGTACTTC	CASLPKNLAKNIQYF
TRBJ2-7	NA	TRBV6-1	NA	TGTGCCAGCGTCTCTATAAGGGAGCAGTACTTC	CASVSIREQYF
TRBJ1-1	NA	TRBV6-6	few	TGTGCCAGCAGACCCGGGACCCCGGGGACTGAAGCTTTCTTT	CASRPGTPGTEAFF
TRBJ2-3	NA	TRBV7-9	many	TGTGCCAGCAGCACGGGGAGGGGGGGGAGCACAGATACGCAGTATTTT	CASSTGRGGSTDTQYF
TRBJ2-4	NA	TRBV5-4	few	TGTGCCAGCAGCGGTTCACCCGGGACGGTAGCCAAAAACATTCAGTACTTC	CASSGSPGTVAKNIQYF